Sequencing of this T cell receptor (beta chain) was carried out in a study of cytomegalovirus exposure and HLA in healthy donors. Findings and caveats of the study: Rarity marked most TCR sequences, yet some public TCRs occurred in many donors.

Unmatched junction bases numbered 9, after V lost 4 bases and J lost 7 bases. The CDR3 is 15 amino acids. From germline, CDR1 is LNHDA and CDR2 SQIVND (reference sequence). The PCR was carried out with 60 Vbeta primers and 13 Jbeta primers. The data were produced by immunoSEQ multiplex PCR, yet TCRdb's version contains in-frame clones alone and is incomplete. Here the sample spans 170,000 or so clones, roughly 80% being singletons. This clone was seen a single time. Its antigen is unknown. This rearrangement joins TRBV19 to TRBJ1-5, with 8 positions matching TRBD1. This TCR came from a man aged 45 to 65 in good health and CMV-seronegative. Sequencing was done on a sample of PBMCs. The CDR3 DNA follows: TGTGCCAGTAGTACCGAGGGACAGGTGGGGCAGCCCCAGCATTTT. It encodes CASSTEGQVGQPQHF.